A selection of T cell receptor beta chains follows, all from one sample in a study of identical twins. TCRdb used MiXCR to reprocess the 5' RACE reads, holding one entry per CDR3 protein. The sample yields 450,000 to 650,000 distinct CDR3 sequences, approximately 16% seen once. These same records also appear under a second study, on yellow fever vaccine responses in identical twins.

Sequenced: CD4+ T cells sorted from blood. These receptors were collected from a woman between 18 and 30 years old in good health. Each CDR3 is given with its conserved first and last residue. D genes are given only for firm matches. Where a row states a size, it is once, few, many or the class of an expanded clone; other rows omit it.

clone_size | j_call | v_call | d_call | cdr3_aa | cdr3_nt
. | TRBJ2-5 | TRBV20-1 | . | CSAAVPGPETQYF | TGCAGTGCTGCAGTCCCAGGGCCAGAGACCCAGTACTTC
. | TRBJ2-2 | TRBV11-1 | . | CASSLERFSAGLNTGELFF | TGTGCCAGCAGCTTAGAGCGGTTTTCGGCGGGCCTAAACACCGGGGAGCTGTTTTTT
few | TRBJ1-4 | TRBV4-2 | . | CASSQSGTVNEKLFF | TGTGCCAGCAGCCAAAGCGGGACGGTTAATGAAAAACTGTTTTTT
few | TRBJ2-7 | TRBV10-3 | . | CAISEYWEGYEQYF | TGTGCCATCAGTGAGTACTGGGAAGGATACGAGCAGTACTTC
few | TRBJ2-1 | TRBV20-1 | . | CSFTGSTGNEQFF | TGCAGTTTTACCGGGTCTACAGGGAATGAGCAGTTCTTC
. | TRBJ2-1 | TRBV28 | TRBD2 | CASSRSGTSIHEQFF | TGTGCCAGCAGCCGGTCCGGGACTAGTATCCATGAGCAGTTCTTC
few | TRBJ2-1 | TRBV5-1 | . | CASSLLQSSYNEQFF | TGCGCCAGCAGCTTGTTACAGAGCTCCTACAATGAGCAGTTCTTC
. | TRBJ1-5 | TRBV2 | . | CASSEVALGNQPQHF | TGTGCCAGCAGTGAAGTGGCATTGGGCAATCAGCCCCAGCATTTT
few | TRBJ2-7 | TRBV20-1 | TRBD1 | CSVLDRGLYEQYF | TGCAGTGTCTTGGACAGGGGGCTCTACGAGCAGTACTTC
many | TRBJ1-3 | TRBV20-1 | . | CSARPGYYTGNTIYF | TGCAGTGCTAGACCCGGGTACTATACTGGAAACACCATATATTTT
few | TRBJ2-1 | TRBV7-3 | . | CASSPLGLAQFNEQFF | TGTGCCAGCAGCCCCCTCGGTCTAGCCCAATTTAATGAGCAGTTCTTC
. | TRBJ2-1 | TRBV7-8 | . | CASSLDVASDNEQFF | TGTGCCAGCAGCTTAGACGTGGCTAGCGACAATGAGCAGTTCTTC
. | TRBJ2-2 | TRBV5-1 | . | CASSLVEGNAGELFF | TGCGCCAGCAGCCTGGTTGAAGGGAACGCCGGGGAGCTGTTTTTT
few | TRBJ1-5 | TRBV24-1 | TRBD1 | CATSARGNSNQPQHF | TGTGCCACCAGTGCCAGGGGGAATAGCAATCAGCCCCAGCATTTT
few | TRBJ1-2 | TRBV5-1 | TRBD1 | CASSVGQGHGYTF | TGCGCCAGCAGCGTGGGACAGGGTCATGGCTACACCTTC
few | TRBJ2-7 | TRBV10-3 | . | CAISESTRGYEQYF | TGTGCCATCAGTGAGTCGACTCGGGGTTACGAGCAGTACTTC
. | TRBJ2-5 | TRBV29-1 | . | CSVETSPGTQYF | TGCAGCGTTGAAACTTCTCCCGGGACCCAGTACTTC
many | TRBJ1-2 | TRBV5-1 | . | CASSDARTVGYGYTF | TGCGCCAGCAGCGACGCCCGGACAGTAGGCTATGGCTACACCTTC
few | TRBJ2-1 | TRBV29-1 | . | CSVVNSGTYNEQFF | TGCAGCGTTGTAAATAGCGGTACCTACAATGAGCAGTTCTTC
few | TRBJ1-4 | TRBV19 | . | CATLPRQGGEKLFF | TGTGCCACCCTCCCGCGGCAGGGCGGTGAAAAACTGTTTTTT
few | TRBJ2-7 | TRBV5-6 | TRBD2 | CASSATVLAGEGEQYF | TGTGCCAGCAGCGCCACCGTCCTAGCGGGAGAGGGCGAGCAGTACTTC
many | TRBJ2-1 | TRBV4-1 | TRBD2 | CASSEYAGTSNGNEQFF | TGCGCCAGCAGCGAATACGCCGGGACTAGTAATGGGAATGAGCAGTTCTTC
. | TRBJ2-5 | TRBV18 | . | CASSSIGGETQYF | TGTGCCAGCTCAAGTATAGGAGGAGAGACCCAGTACTTC
. | TRBJ1-4 | TRBV20-1 | TRBD1 | CSASPAGQGAIREKLFF | TGCAGTGCTAGCCCCGCGGGACAGGGGGCAATTCGGGAAAAACTGTTTTTT
. | TRBJ2-3 | TRBV15 | . | CATSRDRRGVDTQYF | TGTGCCACCAGCAGAGATAGGCGGGGAGTTGATACGCAGTATTTT
. | TRBJ1-6 | TRBV6-5 | TRBD1 | CASSSTGANNSPLHF | TGTGCCAGCAGTTCAACAGGGGCCAATAATTCACCCCTCCACTTT
few | TRBJ2-3 | TRBV5-1 | . | CASKTGQDTDTQYF | TGCGCCAGCAAGACAGGACAAGACACAGATACGCAGTATTTT
few | TRBJ2-3 | TRBV7-9 | . | CASSLGPNRRQLDTQYF | TGTGCCAGCAGCTTAGGACCTAACAGAAGGCAACTAGATACGCAGTATTTT
few | TRBJ2-4 | TRBV5-1 | . | CASSLAAATAKNIQYF | TGCGCCAGCAGCTTGGCAGCGGCAACAGCCAAAAACATTCAGTACTTC
few | TRBJ2-7 | TRBV28 | TRBD2 | CASRPLGGDSSYEQYF | TGTGCCAGCAGACCTTTGGGGGGGGATAGCTCCTACGAGCAGTACTTC
. | TRBJ2-7 | TRBV27 | . | CASSLKFVDSYEQYF | TGTGCCAGCAGTTTAAAGTTCGTAGACTCCTACGAGCAGTACTTC
few | TRBJ2-3 | TRBV20-1 | . | CSAKGGFGTQYF | TGCAGTGCTAAAGGTGGCTTTGGTACGCAGTATTTT
few | TRBJ2-1 | TRBV20-1 | TRBD2 | CSALGGSSYNEQFF | TGCAGTGCCTTAGGCGGGAGCTCCTACAATGAGCAGTTCTTC
many | TRBJ1-1 | TRBV29-1 | . | CSAAGGDAFF | TGCAGCGCGGCGGGGGGGGATGCTTTCTTT
few | TRBJ2-5 | TRBV20-1 | . | CSATEAGEETQYF | TGCAGTGCTACAGAAGCCGGTGAAGAGACCCAGTACTTC
many | TRBJ2-7 | TRBV12-3/TRBV12-4 | . | CASSLGVLEQYF | TGTGCCAGCAGTTTGGGTGTCCTGGAGCAGTACTTC
few | TRBJ1-1 | TRBV19 | . | CASSPDRQMNTEAFF | TGTGCCAGTAGTCCAGACAGGCAGATGAACACTGAAGCTTTCTTT
few | TRBJ1-2 | TRBV5-1 | . | CASSLIPTERGYTF | TGCGCCAGCAGCTTGATCCCCACGGAGCGGGGCTACACCTTC
few | TRBJ2-1 | TRBV20-1 | . | CSARPRGHRLNNEQFF | TGCAGTGCTAGACCTAGGGGCCACCGACTAAACAATGAGCAGTTCTTC
. | TRBJ2-1 | TRBV28 | TRBD2 | CASRTGLAVSYNEQFF | TGTGCCAGCAGAACGGGACTAGCAGTATCCTACAATGAGCAGTTCTTC
. | TRBJ2-5 | TRBV7-9 | TRBD2 | CASSSTSVGETQYF | TGTGCCAGCAGCTCCACTAGCGTTGGTGAGACCCAGTACTTC
. | TRBJ1-2 | TRBV6-4 | TRBD1 | CASSASTGESYGYTF | TGTGCCAGCAGTGCCTCCACAGGGGAGTCCTATGGCTACACCTTC
many | TRBJ1-2 | TRBV29-1 | TRBD1 | CSVETGQGAWGYTF | TGCAGCGTTGAAACGGGACAGGGGGCGTGGGGCTACACCTTC